These T cell receptor beta chains were read from a single sample in a study of sequential checkpoint blockade in melanoma. Some clones are missing from TCRdb's copy, which holds only in-frame ones; the method was immunoSEQ multiplex PCR. This sample yields approximately 26,000 clones, of which 60% to 80% are seen a single time; 20% to 25% belongs to the top ten. Sample: CD8+ T cells sorted from blood (inferred from file names), taken from a patient given nivolumab and ipilimumab in sequence. The receptors originated from a human donor with melanoma. Each CDR3 is given without its conserved first and last residue. The D gene is left open where the match is weak.

CDR3: ASSPRGRTGEDEGTDTQY
J: TRBJ2-3
D: NA
V: TRBV9
length: 18

CDR3: ASSFTRTNYGYT
J: TRBJ1-2
D: NA
V: TRBV28
length: 12

CDR3: ASRREDLSTEAF
J: TRBJ1-1
D: NA
V: TRBV2
length: 12

CDR3: AWSSGTDQKSDTQY
J: TRBJ2-3
D: TRBD1
V: TRBV30
length: 14

CDR3: ASSNSHRDRGMDTEAF
J: TRBJ1-1
D: TRBD1
V: TRBV7-8
length: 16

CDR3: ASGVGQGVSNQPQH
J: TRBJ1-5
D: TRBD1
V: TRBV19
length: 14

CDR3: AWREQGGGELF
J: TRBJ2-2
D: NA
V: TRBV30
length: 11

CDR3: ASLEGGNQPQH
J: TRBJ1-5
D: NA
V: TRBV19
length: 11

CDR3: ASSQDWRLLAAASGSFYEQY
J: TRBJ2-7
D: TRBD2
V: TRBV4-1
length: 20

CDR3: ASSSWRSYEQY
J: TRBJ2-7
D: NA
V: TRBV5-6
length: 11

CDR3: ASSSTPSGRTDTQY
J: TRBJ2-3
D: TRBD2
V: TRBV9
length: 14